The 12 T cell receptor beta chains in this list originate from one sample, sequenced in a study of tumor-infiltrating lymphocytes in primary liver carcinoma (dated by TCRdb to between 2016 and 2019). Without any cell sorting, total RNA and DNA were co-extracted from approximately 22-30 mg of bulk tissue using the AllPrep DNA/RNA mini kit. Sequencing was carried out with an Illumina HiSeq 2500. TCRbeta-specific cDNA was reverse-transcribed from approximately 500 ng total RNA using a constant-region primer and ProtoScript II reverse transcriptase. The TCRbeta libraries were prepared through three rounds of nested multiplex PCR following a slightly modified ARM-PCR procedure. Each of the first two PCR rounds ran for 10 cycles and used multiplex TRBV1-TRBV30 forward primers together with a Cbeta reverse primer. The public reads were run again by TCRdb, first through fastp at Q25 and then through MiXCR, and only productive beta chains were kept. Rows merge per CDR3 protein into single entries with the most common DNA and genes. Present in this sample are more than 70,000 distinct CDR3 sequences, 65% to 75% of which were seen just once. The ten top clones hold about 25% of the sample.

What was sequenced was tumor-adjacent normal liver tissue. The receptors shown here come from a man between 35 and 55 years old with primary liver carcinoma and hepatitis B virus infection.

On this clonotype: At one end the junction does not follow the germline gene, possibly because of a read error. The genes are TRBV6-5 and TRBJ2-6; TRBD2 might be the D (5 bases). Germline V gene sequence: CDR1 MNHEY, CDR2 SVGAGI. The CDR3 consists of 17 residues. CDR3 sequence: CTISYSGSSSEANVLTF. CDR3 nucleotide sequence: TGTACCATCAGTTACTCTGGGAGTAGCTCTGAGGCCAACGTCCTGACTTTC.

This clonotype was seen more than once but under ten times. Since a much larger clone is just one base distant, this may be a read error. This CDR3 reads CANTEQNIQYF. CDR3 coding DNA: TGTGCCAACACCGAGCAAAACATTCAGTACTTC. The chain is built from TRBV28 and TRBJ2-4; D gene ambiguous. This CDR3 has 11 residues. Trimming pared 10 bases from V and 5 bases from J, leaving 9 bases between. Germline values: CDR1 MDHEN, CDR2 SYDVKM.

The sample holds a few counts of this clonotype. This may arise from a read error, as a much more abundant clone is one base away. The rearrangement links TRBV11-2 to TRBJ2-5; 14 positions agree with TRBD2. Trimming cost V 5 bases and J 9 bases; bases outside gene matches: 11. CDR3 length equals 16 residues. From germline, CDR1 is SGHAT and CDR2 FQNNGV. The CDR3 region has the DNA TGTGCCAGCAGCACAGGGACTAGCGGGAGCGGGGAGGCCCAGTACTTC. Translation gives CASSTGTSGSGEAQYF.

The chain links TRBV29-1 to TRBJ1-1, with unresolved D. The CDR3 has 14 residues. From germline, CDR1 is SQVTM and CDR2 ANQGSEA. The CDR3 DNA sequence: TGCAGTGTCCGCCCGCCCGGGAGAAACACTGAAGCTTTCTTT. This gives the protein CSVRPPGRNTEAFF. Supplemented by reference TRBV29-1 and TRBJ1-1, the full variable domain reads SAVISQKPSRDICQRGTSLTIQCQVDSQVTMMFWYRQQPGQSLTLIATANQGSEATYESGFVIDKFPISRPNLTFSTLTVSNMSPEDSSIYLCSVRPPGRNTEAFFGQGTRLTVV.

As concerns this clonotype: As the CDR3 is not closed by the conserved phenylalanine or tryptophan, this likely results from a read error. Because the CDR3's place on the DNA is in doubt, the DNA is left out and the CDR3 is given as listed by TCRdb. This CDR3 is CASSDADPMKRFI. V is TRBV6-1 and J is TRBJ2-1. Germline V lookup: CDR1 MNHNS, CDR2 SASEGT. The CDR3 sequence runs 13 residues, both termini included.

A note on this clonotype: A much larger clone differs by one base, so this may be a read error. This chain connects TRBV28 to TRBJ2-1, with 11 bases aligning to TRBD2. Germline V gene lookup returns CDR1 MDHEN and CDR2 SYDVKM. J lost 8 bases, V lost 9 bases, and 9 bases had no gene match. The CDR3 runs 14 residues. This chain's CDR3 is CASLASGRSYEQFF. The DNA of the CDR3 is TGTGCCAGTTTGGCTAGCGGGAGGTCCTATGAGCAGTTCTTC.

The chain uses TRBV25-1 and TRBJ2-1, with TRBD2 identical over 14 bases. Germline loops: CDR1 MGHDK, CDR2 SYGVNS. V was pared by 9 bases and J by 8 bases, with 9 bases of the junction left unmatched. The CDR3 consists of 15 residues. CDR3 nucleotides: TGTGCCAGTCGGCCGGGACTAGCGGGAGACCATGAGCAGTTCTTC. Its protein is CASRPGLAGDHEQFF.

Only a few counts were recorded for this clonotype. V usage is TRBV20-1 and J usage is TRBJ2-7; D is possibly TRBD1 (5 bases). Trimming removed 6 bases at V and 3 bases at J, with 12 bases between. The CDR3 loop spans 12 amino acids. Germline V CDR1 and CDR2: DFQATT, SNEGSKA (reference sequence). In DNA form, the CDR3 reads TGCAGTGCCCAGGGTAGGGGCTACGAGCAGTACTTC. Translation gives CSAQGRGYEQYF.

This clonotype was seen a handful of times. The rearrangement uses TRBV5-1 and TRBJ2-7, with 7 bases fitting TRBD1. V gave up 4 bases and J gave up 2 bases; unmatched junction bases: 6. The CDR3 runs 14 residues. CDR1 and CDR2 from the germline V gene are SGHRS and YFSETQ. In nucleotides, the CDR3 is TGCGCCAGCAGCACCCGGACAGGACCCTACGAGCAGTACTTC. As protein: CASSTRTGPYEQYF.

V gene TRBV11-2 combines with J gene TRBJ2-7; perhaps D is TRBD1 or TRBD2 (6 bases each). This CDR3 is built from 13 residues. Germline CDR1 and CDR2: SGHAT and FQNNGV. Trimming cost V 3 bases and J 6 bases, with 12 bases left between them. CDR3 amino acids: CASSFWGAGEQYF. As DNA, the CDR3 is TGTGCCAGCAGCTTCTGGGGGGCTGGCGAGCAGTACTTC. The variable domain in full, completed from reference TRBV11-2 and TRBJ2-7, reads EAGVAQSPRYKIIEKRQSVAFWCNPISGHATLYWYQQILGQGPKLLIQFQNNGVVDDSQLPKDRFSAERLKGVDSTLKIQPAKLEDSAVYLCASSFWGAGEQYFGPGTRLTVT.

This clonotype has just a few counts. This may be a read error, as it is one base from a much larger clone. This chain links TRBV5-5 with TRBJ2-5; 7 bases match TRBD2. Germline trimming cut 1 base from V and 5 bases from J; bases unmatched to any gene: 11. CDR1 and CDR2 (germline): SGHKS, YYEKEE (reference sequence). The CDR3 has 16 amino acids. The CDR3 bases are TGTGCCAGCAGCTTGATCGGGACTAACTCTGGGGAGACCCAGTACTTC. Amino acid sequence: CASSLIGTNSGETQYF.

As to this clonotype: At one end the junction does not follow the germline gene, possibly because of a read error. The chain couples TRBV12-3 or TRBV12-4 to TRBJ2-3, with D possibly matching TRBD1 (5 bases). The CDR3 is 11 residues long. CDR3 in amino acids: CANSMQGAQYF. CDR3 sequence (DNA): TGTGCCAACAGTATGCAGGGTGCGCAGTATTTT.